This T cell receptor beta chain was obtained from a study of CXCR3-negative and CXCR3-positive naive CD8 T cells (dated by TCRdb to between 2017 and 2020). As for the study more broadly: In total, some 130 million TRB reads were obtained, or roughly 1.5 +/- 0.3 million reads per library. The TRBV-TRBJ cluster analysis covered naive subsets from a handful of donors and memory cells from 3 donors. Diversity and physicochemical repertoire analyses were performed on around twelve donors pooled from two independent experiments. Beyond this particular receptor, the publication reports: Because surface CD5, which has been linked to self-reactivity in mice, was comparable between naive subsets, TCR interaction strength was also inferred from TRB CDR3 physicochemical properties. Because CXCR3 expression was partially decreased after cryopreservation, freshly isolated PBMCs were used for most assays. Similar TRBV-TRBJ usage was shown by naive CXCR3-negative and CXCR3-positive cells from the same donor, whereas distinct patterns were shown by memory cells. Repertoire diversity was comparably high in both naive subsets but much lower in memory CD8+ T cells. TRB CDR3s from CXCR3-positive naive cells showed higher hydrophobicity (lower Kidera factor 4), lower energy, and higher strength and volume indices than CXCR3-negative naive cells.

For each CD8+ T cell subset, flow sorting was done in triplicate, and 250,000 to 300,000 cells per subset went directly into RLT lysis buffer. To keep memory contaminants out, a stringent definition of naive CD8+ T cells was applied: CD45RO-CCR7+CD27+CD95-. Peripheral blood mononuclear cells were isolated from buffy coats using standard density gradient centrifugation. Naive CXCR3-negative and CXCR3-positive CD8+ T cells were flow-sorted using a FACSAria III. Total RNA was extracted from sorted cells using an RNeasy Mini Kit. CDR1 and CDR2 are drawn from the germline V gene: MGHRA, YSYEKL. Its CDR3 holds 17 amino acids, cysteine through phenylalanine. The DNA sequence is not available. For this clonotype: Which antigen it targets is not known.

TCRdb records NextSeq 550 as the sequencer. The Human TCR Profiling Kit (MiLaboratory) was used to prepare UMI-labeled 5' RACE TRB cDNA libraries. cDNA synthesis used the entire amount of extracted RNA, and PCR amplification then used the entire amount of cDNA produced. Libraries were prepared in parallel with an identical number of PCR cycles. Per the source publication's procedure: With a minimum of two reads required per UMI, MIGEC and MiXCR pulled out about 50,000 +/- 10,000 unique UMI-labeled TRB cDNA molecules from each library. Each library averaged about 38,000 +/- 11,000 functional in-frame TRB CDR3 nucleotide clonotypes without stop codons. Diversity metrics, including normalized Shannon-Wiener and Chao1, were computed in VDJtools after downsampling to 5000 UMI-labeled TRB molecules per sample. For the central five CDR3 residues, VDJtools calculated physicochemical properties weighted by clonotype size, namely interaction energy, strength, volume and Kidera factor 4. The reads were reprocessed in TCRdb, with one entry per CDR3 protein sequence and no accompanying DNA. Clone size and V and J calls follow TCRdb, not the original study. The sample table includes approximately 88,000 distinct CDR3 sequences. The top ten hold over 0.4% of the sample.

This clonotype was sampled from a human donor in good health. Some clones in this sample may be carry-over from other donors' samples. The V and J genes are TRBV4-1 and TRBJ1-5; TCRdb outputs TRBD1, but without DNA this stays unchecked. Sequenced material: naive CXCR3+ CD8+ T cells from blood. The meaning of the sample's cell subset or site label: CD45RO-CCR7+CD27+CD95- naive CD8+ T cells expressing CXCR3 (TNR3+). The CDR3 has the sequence CASSQDQFGGGNQPQHF.